This section outlines one T cell receptor beta chain sequence together with its context. An input of about 0.5 to 1 ug of RNA was subjected to reverse transcription using random hexamers. Amplification of TCR beta CDR3 was carried out by immunoSEQ multiplex PCR, which covered 54 Vbeta and 13 Jbeta segments. From the immunoSEQ multiplex PCR reads, TCRdb called clonotypes with MiXCR, one entry per CDR3 protein. Of approximately 260,000 distinct CDR3 sequences listed, 95% to 97% are singletons. Trimming shortened V by 10 bases and J by 0 bases, and 16 bases separated the two germline ends. Per the germline V gene, CDR1 is LGHDT and CDR2 is YNNKEL (reference sequence). There are 14 residues in the CDR3. This specimen belongs to a study of CD8 T cells in Susac syndrome.

The clonotype originates from a human donor with Susac syndrome. The chain links TRBV3-1 to TRBJ2-7, with D maybe TRBD1 (6 bases). The sequencing sample was made of CD4+ T cells from PBMCs. The DNA for the CDR3 is TGTGCCACCCAGCGACGGGACAACTCCTACGAGCAGTACTTC. Its protein is CATQRRDNSYEQYF.